A selection of T cell receptor beta chains follows, all from one sample in a study of early T cells in non-severe SARS-CoV-2 infection. From the 5' RACE reads, TCRdb called clonotypes with MiXCR, one entry per CDR3 protein. The sample includes tens of thousands of distinct CDR3 sequences, more than 4.5% of them seen just once. The source material was whole blood. The receptors shown here come from an adult who was a healthcare worker with PCR-confirmed SARS-CoV-2 infection or an uninfected control (not recorded which). Both conserved end residues are part of each CDR3. The D gene is left open where the match is weak. Rows give clone size only sometimes, using once, few, many, or a class for an expanded clone.

V gene: TRBV7-3
J gene: TRBJ2-3
D gene: NA
clone size: many
CDR3 DNA: TGTGCCAGCAGCTCCTCTCTAGCGCCGAGCACAGATACGCAGTATTTT
CDR3 protein: CASSSSLAPSTDTQYF

V gene: TRBV12-3/TRBV12-4
J gene: TRBJ1-3
D gene: NA
clone size: many
CDR3 DNA: TGTGCCAGCACCGACAGGAGCTCTGGAAACACCATATATTTT
CDR3 protein: CASTDRSSGNTIYF

V gene: TRBV4-2
J gene: TRBJ2-1
D gene: NA
clone size: few
CDR3 DNA: TGTGCCAGCAGCCAAGATCTGGAGCGGAGTCGGTTCTTC
CDR3 protein: CASSQDLERSRFF

V gene: TRBV6-5
J gene: TRBJ1-1
D gene: NA
clone size: medium-sized
CDR3 DNA: TGTGCCAGCAGTTACCTACTCAACTTCGAAGGGATGAACACTGAAGCTTTCTTT
CDR3 protein: CASSYLLNFEGMNTEAFF

V gene: TRBV10-3
J gene: TRBJ2-3
D gene: NA
clone size: many
CDR3 DNA: TGTGCCATCAGTGGAGGAGGTACGCAGTATTTT
CDR3 protein: CAISGGGTQYF

V gene: TRBV19
J gene: TRBJ2-6
D gene: NA
clone size: many
CDR3 DNA: TGTGCCAGTACCCTCGTAGGGGTTTCTGGGGCCAACGTCCTGACTTTC
CDR3 protein: CASTLVGVSGANVLTF

V gene: TRBV5-6
J gene: TRBJ2-5
D gene: NA
clone size: many
CDR3 DNA: TGTGCCAGCAGCTTGGTGCTCTTGCGGGGCCAAGAGACCCAGTACTTC
CDR3 protein: CASSLVLLRGQETQYF

V gene: TRBV28
J gene: TRBJ2-4
D gene: NA
clone size: many
CDR3 DNA: TGTGCCAGCAGCCACGGCAGGGATGACAAAAACATTCAGTACTTC
CDR3 protein: CASSHGRDDKNIQYF

V gene: TRBV11-1
J gene: TRBJ2-1
D gene: NA
clone size: many
CDR3 DNA: TGTGCCAGCAGCTTCCACTCTCGGGATGTGAATGAGCAGTTCTTC
CDR3 protein: CASSFHSRDVNEQFF

V gene: TRBV28
J gene: TRBJ1-2
D gene: NA
clone size: few
CDR3 DNA: TGTGCCAGCAGTTTAACCCACCGGGACAACTATGGCTACACCTTC
CDR3 protein: CASSLTHRDNYGYTF

V gene: TRBV24-1
J gene: TRBJ2-3
D gene: NA
clone size: few
CDR3 DNA: TGTGCCACCAGTGACGGCCTGTATCCCGCGCAGTATTTT
CDR3 protein: CATSDGLYPAQYF

V gene: TRBV19
J gene: TRBJ2-1
D gene: NA
clone size: many
CDR3 DNA: TGTGCCAGTAGTATAGTCCCACAGGGCTACAATGAGCAGTTCTTC
CDR3 protein: CASSIVPQGYNEQFF

V gene: TRBV7-2
J gene: TRBJ2-7
D gene: TRBD2
clone size: few
CDR3 DNA: TGTGCCAGCAGCCCTAGGATGCTAGCGGGAACCCTACTGGACGAGCAGTACTTC
CDR3 protein: CASSPRMLAGTLLDEQYF

V gene: TRBV7-9
J gene: TRBJ2-5
D gene: NA
clone size: few
CDR3 DNA: TGTGCCAGCAGTGTGACTAGAGAGACCCAGTACTTC
CDR3 protein: CASSVTRETQYF

V gene: TRBV7-3
J gene: TRBJ2-1
D gene: NA
clone size: NA
CDR3 DNA: TGTGCCAGCAGCTTAGATTTGCGGCCCCCCGGCGATGAGCAGTTCTTC
CDR3 protein: CASSLDLRPPGDEQFF

V gene: TRBV25-1
J gene: TRBJ2-7
D gene: TRBD2
clone size: NA
CDR3 DNA: TGTGCCAGCAGTGACCCAAGACTAGCGGGAGGGGTCGAGCAGTACTTC
CDR3 protein: CASSDPRLAGGVEQYF

V gene: TRBV28
J gene: TRBJ2-3
D gene: NA
clone size: NA
CDR3 DNA: TGTGCCAGCAGTTTTCGGGACCTCACAGATACGCAGTATTTT
CDR3 protein: CASSFRDLTDTQYF

V gene: TRBV5-4
J gene: TRBJ2-1
D gene: NA
clone size: NA
CDR3 DNA: TGTGCCAGCAGCTCAGTAATGGATGAGCAGTTCTTC
CDR3 protein: CASSSVMDEQFF

V gene: TRBV7-9
J gene: TRBJ2-2
D gene: TRBD2
clone size: many
CDR3 DNA: TGTGCCAGCAACGAGCGGGAGGGCCGGAGGACCGGGGAGCTGTTTTTT
CDR3 protein: CASNEREGRRTGELFF

V gene: TRBV6-6
J gene: TRBJ1-1
D gene: TRBD1
clone size: medium-sized
CDR3 DNA: TGTGCCAGCAGTCTCAAGGCCTCGACAGGGTGGACTGAAGCTTTCTTT
CDR3 protein: CASSLKASTGWTEAFF

V gene: TRBV5-1
J gene: TRBJ2-7
D gene: TRBD1
clone size: many
CDR3 DNA: TGCGCCAGCAGCTTGGGACAGGGGGCCGAGCAGTACTTC
CDR3 protein: CASSLGQGAEQYF

V gene: TRBV6-5
J gene: TRBJ2-7
D gene: NA
clone size: few
CDR3 DNA: TGTGCCAGCAGTTCGGGGGAAGCCTACGAGCAGTACTTC
CDR3 protein: CASSSGEAYEQYF

V gene: TRBV11-2
J gene: TRBJ2-1
D gene: NA
clone size: many
CDR3 DNA: TGTGCCAGCAGCTTAAATACGGGACATTTCAATGAGCAGTTCTTC
CDR3 protein: CASSLNTGHFNEQFF

V gene: TRBV5-1
J gene: TRBJ1-4
D gene: TRBD1
clone size: many
CDR3 DNA: TGCGCCAGCAGCATACAGGGGGCACCCGAAAAACTGTTTTTT
CDR3 protein: CASSIQGAPEKLFF

V gene: TRBV20-1
J gene: TRBJ2-1
D gene: NA
clone size: NA
CDR3 DNA: TGCAGTGTTCAACAGGGTCCCCCGAATGAGCAGTTCTTC
CDR3 protein: CSVQQGPPNEQFF

V gene: TRBV21-1
J gene: TRBJ2-2
D gene: NA
clone size: NA
CDR3 DNA: TGTGCCAGCAGCAAACCCAGCGGGAGGGCAACCGGGGAGCTGTTTTTT
CDR3 protein: CASSKPSGRATGELFF

V gene: TRBV11-2
J gene: TRBJ2-2
D gene: NA
clone size: many
CDR3 DNA: TGTGCCAGCAGCTTAGTTGTGACCCACACCGGGGAGCTGTTTTTT
CDR3 protein: CASSLVVTHTGELFF

V gene: TRBV7-2
J gene: TRBJ2-3
D gene: NA
clone size: many
CDR3 DNA: TGTGCCAGCAGCTTCCAAGGGACCGGTTTCACAGATACGCAGTATTTT
CDR3 protein: CASSFQGTGFTDTQYF

V gene: TRBV18
J gene: TRBJ2-5
D gene: TRBD2
clone size: few
CDR3 DNA: TGTGCCAGCTCACCTAGACTAGCGGCAAACCAAGAGACCCAGTACTTC
CDR3 protein: CASSPRLAANQETQYF

V gene: TRBV11-3
J gene: TRBJ2-3
D gene: NA
clone size: NA
CDR3 DNA: TGTGCCAGCAGCTTGCGGGAACTCACAGATACGCAGTATTTT
CDR3 protein: CASSLRELTDTQYF

V gene: TRBV29-1
J gene: TRBJ2-5
D gene: TRBD1
clone size: many
CDR3 DNA: TGCAGCGGGACTTACAGGGGAGACGAGACCCAGTACTTC
CDR3 protein: CSGTYRGDETQYF

V gene: TRBV20-1
J gene: TRBJ2-5
D gene: TRBD1
clone size: NA
CDR3 DNA: TGCAGTGCTAGATTCGGGACAGGACAATGGGAGACCCAGTACTTC
CDR3 protein: CSARFGTGQWETQYF

V gene: TRBV10-2
J gene: TRBJ2-7
D gene: TRBD2
clone size: few
CDR3 DNA: TGCGCCAGCAGTGAGGCGGGCGGGAGGGCCTACGAGCAGTACTTC
CDR3 protein: CASSEAGGRAYEQYF

V gene: TRBV6-5
J gene: TRBJ1-2
D gene: NA
clone size: many
CDR3 DNA: TGTGCCAGCAGTACTGCCGGTGGCTACACCTTC
CDR3 protein: CASSTAGGYTF

V gene: TRBV5-6
J gene: TRBJ2-2
D gene: TRBD1
clone size: NA
CDR3 DNA: TGTGCCAGCAGCTCCTTTGAGCCGGGACAGGGGTGGAAAACCGGGGAGCTGTTTTTT
CDR3 protein: CASSSFEPGQGWKTGELFF

V gene: TRBV7-3
J gene: TRBJ2-1
D gene: TRBD2
clone size: many
CDR3 DNA: TGTGCCAGCAGCCCCCCTAGCGGGAGGGTCTCCTACAATGAGCAGTTCTTC
CDR3 protein: CASSPPSGRVSYNEQFF

V gene: TRBV10-1
J gene: TRBJ2-1
D gene: NA
clone size: many
CDR3 DNA: TGCGCCAGCAGTGAGTCGCGAGACGAACGCAATGAGCAGTTCTTC
CDR3 protein: CASSESRDERNEQFF

V gene: TRBV20-1
J gene: TRBJ1-5
D gene: NA
clone size: many
CDR3 DNA: TGCAGTGCCCAGCCGGGGAGCTATAGCAATCAGCCCCAGCATTTT
CDR3 protein: CSAQPGSYSNQPQHF

V gene: TRBV5-1
J gene: TRBJ2-2
D gene: TRBD2
clone size: few
CDR3 DNA: TGCGCCAGCAGATCTTCCGGGACTAGCGGGAGGGCCTACGACACCGGGGAGCTGTTTTTT
CDR3 protein: CASRSSGTSGRAYDTGELFF

V gene: TRBV7-6
J gene: TRBJ2-5
D gene: TRBD2
clone size: few
CDR3 DNA: TGTGCCAGCAGCCGCACAGGACTAGTTCTGGAGACCCAGTACTTC
CDR3 protein: CASSRTGLVLETQYF

V gene: TRBV20-1
J gene: TRBJ2-7
D gene: NA
clone size: many
CDR3 DNA: TGCAGTGCTAGGGCATCCCAATACGAGCAGTACTTC
CDR3 protein: CSARASQYEQYF

V gene: TRBV29-1
J gene: TRBJ2-3
D gene: TRBD1
clone size: many
CDR3 DNA: TGCAGCGTTGAGGACAGGAGAAAGTCCGCAGATACGCAGTATTTT
CDR3 protein: CSVEDRRKSADTQYF

V gene: TRBV29-1
J gene: TRBJ2-1
D gene: TRBD1
clone size: few
CDR3 DNA: TGCAGCGTTGAAGATCGGGACAGGGCCCCGCGGAACAATGAGCAGTTCTTC
CDR3 protein: CSVEDRDRAPRNNEQFF

V gene: TRBV6-4
J gene: TRBJ2-2
D gene: NA
clone size: medium-sized
CDR3 DNA: TGTGCCAGCAGTGTTGGGAACACCGGGGAGCTGTTTTTT
CDR3 protein: CASSVGNTGELFF

V gene: TRBV20-1
J gene: TRBJ1-6
D gene: NA
clone size: few
CDR3 DNA: TGCAGTGCTGCCCTATGGACACAAACCTATAATTCACCCCTCCACTTT
CDR3 protein: CSAALWTQTYNSPLHF

V gene: TRBV7-2
J gene: TRBJ2-2
D gene: NA
clone size: few
CDR3 DNA: TGTGCCAGCAGCTTAGTACCCGGTAACACCGGGGAGCTGTTTTTT
CDR3 protein: CASSLVPGNTGELFF

V gene: TRBV7-2
J gene: TRBJ2-5
D gene: NA
clone size: many
CDR3 DNA: TGTGCCAGCACCATTTGGGGACAAGAGACCCAGTACTTC
CDR3 protein: CASTIWGQETQYF